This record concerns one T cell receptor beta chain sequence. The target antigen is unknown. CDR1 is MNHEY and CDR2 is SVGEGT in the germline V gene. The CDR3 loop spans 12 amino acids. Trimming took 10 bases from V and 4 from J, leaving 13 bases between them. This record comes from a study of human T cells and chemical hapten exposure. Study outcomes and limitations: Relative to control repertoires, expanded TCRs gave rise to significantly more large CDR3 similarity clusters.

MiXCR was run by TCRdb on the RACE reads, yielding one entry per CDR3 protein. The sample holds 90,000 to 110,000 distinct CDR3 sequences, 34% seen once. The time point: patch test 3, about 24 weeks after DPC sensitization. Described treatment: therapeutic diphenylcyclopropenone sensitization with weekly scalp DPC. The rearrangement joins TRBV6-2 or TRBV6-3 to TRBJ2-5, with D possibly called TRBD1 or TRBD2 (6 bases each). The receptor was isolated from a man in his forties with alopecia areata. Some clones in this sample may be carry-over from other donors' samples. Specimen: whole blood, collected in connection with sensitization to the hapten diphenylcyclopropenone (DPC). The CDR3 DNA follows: TGTGCCACCAGACTAGGGGGAGAGACCCAGTACTTC. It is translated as CATRLGGETQYF.